Below are 9 T cell receptor beta chains sequenced from a single sample in a study of cytomegalovirus exposure and HLA in healthy donors listed by TCRdb under 2017. Library preparation employed the immunoSEQ multiplex PCR assay. For the multiplex PCR, a mixture combining 60 forward primers for TCR Vbeta segments and 13 reverse primers for TCR Jbeta segments was used. TCRdb's version of the immuneACCESS table is confined to in-frame rearrangements and falls short of the full clone set. An unresolved V gene accounts for under half of the shortfall where checked; the remainder is of unknown origin. The sample table shows hundreds of thousands of clones, and 65% to 75% are seen once. 1.8% of the sample lies in the top ten. Sample: PBMCs. The receptors come from a woman in her twenties or thirties in good health and CMV-seronegative.

V gene TRBV4-1 combines with J gene TRBJ2-2, with D possibly being TRBD2 (5 bases). The CDR3 is 15 residues long. Germline V lookup: CDR1 MGHRA, CDR2 YSYEKL. The germline V and J ends were trimmed by 1 base and 2 bases, with 8 bases remaining between them. The CDR3 bases are TGCGCCAGCAGCCAAGGCCCGGGAAACACCGGGGAGCTGTTTTTT. It codes for CASSQGPGNTGELFF.

The gene calls are TRBV19 and TRBJ1-5, with TRBD1 matching 11 bases. The germline V gene has CDR1 LNHDA and CDR2 SQIVND (reference sequence). V dropped 11 bases and J dropped 6; count of bases not matched to a gene: 12. The CDR3 has 15 residues. In DNA form, the CDR3 reads TGTGCCTGCTCCCGGGACAGGGGGGGTCTTCAGCCCCAGCATTTT. Translation gives CACSRDRGGLQPQHF.

This clone came up a few times. The chain is built from TRBV5-4 and TRBJ1-5; D remains ambiguous. The CDR3 length is 13 residues. The germline CDR1 and CDR2 sequences are SGHNT and YYREEE (reference sequence). Between the trimmed V and J ends, which lost 0 bases and 7 bases, there was a span of 8 bases. In nucleotides, the CDR3 is TGTGCCAGCAGCTTGGGGGGAGAGCAGCCCCAGCATTTT. Translating it yields CASSLGGEQPQHF.

The chain is built from TRBV7-9 and TRBJ1-1; 9 nucleotides agree with TRBD1. V dropped 0 bases and J dropped 5; count of bases not matched to a gene: 4. Germline CDR1 SEHNR, CDR2 FQNEAQ (reference sequence). The CDR3 loop spans 15 amino acids. The CDR3 DNA is TGTGCCAGCAGCTTAGCACAGACAGGGGGGACTGAAGCTTTCTTT. This gives the protein CASSLAQTGGTEAFF.

The chain employs TRBV7-9 and TRBJ1-5, with D possibly being TRBD1 (5 bases). CDR1 and CDR2 (germline): SEHNR, FQNEAQ (reference sequence). The CDR3 loop spans 13 amino acids. V was trimmed by 6 bases and J by 7 bases, leaving 13 bases between them. DNA of the CDR3: TGTGCCAGCAGTAAGGGGAAGGGGCAGCCCCAGCATTTT. This sequence encodes CASSKGKGQPQHF. The whole variable domain, filled in from reference TRBV7-9 and TRBJ1-5, reads DTGVSQNPRHKITKRGQNVTFRCDPISEHNRLYWYRQTLGQGPEFLTYFQNEAQLEKSRLLSDRFSAERPKGSFSTLEIQRTEQGDSAMYLCASSKGKGQPQHFGDGTRLSIL.

The rearrangement joins TRBV2 to TRBJ2-3; the match to TRBD2 covers 7 bases. Germline values: CDR1 SNHLY, CDR2 FYNNEI. Germline trimming cut 10 bases from V and 4 bases from J; bases unmatched to any gene: 11. This CDR3 is built from 14 residues. The CDR3 DNA is TGTGCCACTCATGGGGGGGAATTCCCAGATACGCAGTATTTT. It is translated as CATHGGEFPDTQYF. Variable domain in full (rest from reference TRBV2 and TRBJ2-3): EPEVTQTPSHQVTQMGQEVILRCVPISNHLYFYWYRQILGQKVEFLVSFYNNEISEKSEIFDDQFSVERPDGSNFTLKIRSTKLEDSAMYFCATHGGEFPDTQYFGPGTRLTVL.

The chain is built from TRBV30 and TRBJ1-1; weak D call: TRBD1 (5 bases). With 3 bases removed from V and 5 bases from J, the gap between germline ends came to 7 bases. Germline V CDR1 and CDR2: GTSNPN, SVGIG (reference sequence). The CDR3 runs 11 residues. The CDR3 sequence: CAWSRQTEAFF. For the CDR3, the DNA is TGTGCCTGGAGCCGACAGACTGAAGCTTTCTTT.

This sequence joins TRBV7-9 and TRBJ1-2; a weak D match, TRBD1 (5 bases). The CDR3 contains 14 residues. V was trimmed by 5 bases and J by 2 bases, leaving 12 bases between them. CDR1 and CDR2 (germline): SEHNR, FQNEAQ (reference sequence). The CDR3, as DNA: TGTGCCAGCAGCCCGGCGGGGACGAACTATGGCTACACCTTC. Protein sequence: CASSPAGTNYGYTF.

This clone was observed once. The chain combines TRBV5-1 with TRBJ1-1; 7 nucleotides align to TRBD1. Germline values: CDR1 SGHRS, CDR2 YFSETQ. V trimming: 3 bases; J trimming: 2 bases; junction bases outside the gene matches: 4. The CDR3 runs 14 residues. This CDR3 is CASSYRDSNTEAFF. The CDR3 nucleotides are TGCGCCAGCAGCTACCGGGACAGTAACACTGAAGCTTTCTTT. The full variable domain, with the rest looked up from reference TRBV5-1 and TRBJ1-1, is KAGVTQTPRYLIKTRGQQVTLSCSPISGHRSVSWYQQTPGQGLQFLFEYFSETQRNKGNFPGRFSGRQFSNSRSEMNVSTLELGDSALYLCASSYRDSNTEAFFGQGTRLTVV.